This TCR beta chain was retrieved from a study of T cell changes during pregnancy in multiple sclerosis. V gave up 5 bases and J gave up 4 bases; unmatched junction bases: 6. This CDR3 comprises 14 residues. Germline V lookup: CDR1 ENHRY, CDR2 SYGVKD. Profiled with immunoSEQ multiplex PCR; TCRdb holds only in-frame clones, not every one. The repertoire holds more than 95,000 clones, roughly 92% seen once, with about 0.93% in the top ten. The rearrangement links TRBV10-3 to TRBJ1-1; 8 nucleotides line up with TRBD1. The receptor was isolated from a female donor with multiple sclerosis, enrolled in a pregnancy study. The sequencing used peripheral blood, collected after pregnancy. Here the CDR3 DNA reads TGTGCCATCAGTAGGGGCGACAGGGGCACTGAAGCTTTCTTT. Its translation is CAISRGDRGTEAFF.